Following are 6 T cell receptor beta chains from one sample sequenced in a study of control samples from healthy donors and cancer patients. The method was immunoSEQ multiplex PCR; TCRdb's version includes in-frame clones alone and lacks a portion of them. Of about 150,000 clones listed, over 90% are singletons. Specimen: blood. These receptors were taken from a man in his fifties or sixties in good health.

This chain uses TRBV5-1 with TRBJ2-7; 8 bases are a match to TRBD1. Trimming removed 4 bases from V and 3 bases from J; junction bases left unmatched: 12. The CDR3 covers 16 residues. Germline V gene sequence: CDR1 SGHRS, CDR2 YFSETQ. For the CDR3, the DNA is TGCGCCAGCAGCCAGAACGACAGGGGCAAGGTCTACGAGCAGTACTTC. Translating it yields CASSQNDRGKVYEQYF.

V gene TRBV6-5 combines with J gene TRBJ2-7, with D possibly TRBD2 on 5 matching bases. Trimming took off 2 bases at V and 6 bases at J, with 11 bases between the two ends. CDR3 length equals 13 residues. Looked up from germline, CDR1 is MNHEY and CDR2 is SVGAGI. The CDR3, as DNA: TGTGCCAGCAGTTACCCCGGGCGGGTCGAGCAGTACTTC. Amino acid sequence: CASSYPGRVEQYF.

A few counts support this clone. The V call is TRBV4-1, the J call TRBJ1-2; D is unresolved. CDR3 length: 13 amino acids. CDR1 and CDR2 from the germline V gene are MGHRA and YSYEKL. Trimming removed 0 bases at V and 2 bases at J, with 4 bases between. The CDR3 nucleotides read TGCGCCAGCAGCCAAGAGGTAAACTATGGCTACACCTTC. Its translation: CASSQEVNYGYTF.

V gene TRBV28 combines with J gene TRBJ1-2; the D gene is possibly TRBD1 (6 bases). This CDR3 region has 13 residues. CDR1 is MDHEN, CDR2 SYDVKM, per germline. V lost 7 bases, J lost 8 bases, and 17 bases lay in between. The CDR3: CASTPGQGRGYTF. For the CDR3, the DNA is TGTGCCAGCACCCCGGGACAAGGGAGGGGCTACACCTTC.

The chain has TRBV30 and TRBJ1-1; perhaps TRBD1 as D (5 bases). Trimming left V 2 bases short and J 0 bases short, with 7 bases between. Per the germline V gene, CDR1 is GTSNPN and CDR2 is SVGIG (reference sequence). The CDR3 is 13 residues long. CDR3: CAWSRQLNTEAFF. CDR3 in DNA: TGTGCCTGGAGTCGACAGCTGAACACTGAAGCTTTCTTT.

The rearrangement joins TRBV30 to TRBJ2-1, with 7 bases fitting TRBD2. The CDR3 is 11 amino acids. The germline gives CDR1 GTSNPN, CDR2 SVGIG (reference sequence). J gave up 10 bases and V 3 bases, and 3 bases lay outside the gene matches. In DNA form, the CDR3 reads TGTGCCTGGAGCCTCGGGGGGGAGCAGTTCTTC. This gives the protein CAWSLGGEQFF. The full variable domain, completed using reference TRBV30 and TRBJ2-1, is SQTIHQWPATLVQPVGSPLSLECTVEGTSNPNLYWYRQAAGRGLQLLFYSVGIGQISSEVPQNLSASRPQDRQFILSSKKLLLSDSGFYLCAWSLGGEQFFGPGTRLTVL.